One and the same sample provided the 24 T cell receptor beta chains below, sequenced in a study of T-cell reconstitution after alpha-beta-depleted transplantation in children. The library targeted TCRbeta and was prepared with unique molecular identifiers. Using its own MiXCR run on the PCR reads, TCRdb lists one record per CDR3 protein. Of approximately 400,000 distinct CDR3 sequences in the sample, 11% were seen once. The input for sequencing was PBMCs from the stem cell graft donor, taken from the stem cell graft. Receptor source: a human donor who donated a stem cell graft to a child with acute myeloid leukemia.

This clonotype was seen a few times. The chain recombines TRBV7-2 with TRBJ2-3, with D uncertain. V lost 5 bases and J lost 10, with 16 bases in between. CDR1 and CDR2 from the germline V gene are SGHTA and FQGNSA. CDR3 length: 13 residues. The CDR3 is CASSPEGRGAQYF. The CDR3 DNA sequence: TGTGCCAGCAGCCCCGAAGGGCGCGGAGCGCAGTATTTT.

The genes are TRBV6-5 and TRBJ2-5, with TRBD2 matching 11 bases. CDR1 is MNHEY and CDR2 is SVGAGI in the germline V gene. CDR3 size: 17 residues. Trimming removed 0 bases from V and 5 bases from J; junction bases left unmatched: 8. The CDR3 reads CASSYSGTSGSGETQYF. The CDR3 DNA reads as TGTGCCAGCAGTTACTCGGGAACTAGCGGGAGCGGGGAGACCCAGTACTTC.

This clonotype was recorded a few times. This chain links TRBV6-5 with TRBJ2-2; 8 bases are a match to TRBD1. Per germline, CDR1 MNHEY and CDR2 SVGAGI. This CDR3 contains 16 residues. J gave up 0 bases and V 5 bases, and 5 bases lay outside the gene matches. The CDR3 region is CASSTWTGTNTGELFF. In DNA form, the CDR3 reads TGTGCCAGCAGTACCTGGACAGGGACGAACACCGGGGAGCTGTTTTTT.

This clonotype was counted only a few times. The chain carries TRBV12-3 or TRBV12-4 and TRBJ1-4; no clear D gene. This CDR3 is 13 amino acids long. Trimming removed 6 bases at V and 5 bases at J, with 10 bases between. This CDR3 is CASSRSGNEKLFF. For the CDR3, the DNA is TGTGCCAGCAGCCGATCTGGGAATGAAAAACTGTTTTTT.

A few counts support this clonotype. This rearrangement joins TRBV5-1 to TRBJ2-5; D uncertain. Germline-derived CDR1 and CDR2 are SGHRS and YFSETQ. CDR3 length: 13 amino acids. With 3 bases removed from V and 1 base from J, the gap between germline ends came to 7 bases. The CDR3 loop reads CASSSGSQETQYF. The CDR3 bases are TGCGCCAGCAGCTCGGGTTCCCAAGAGACCCAGTACTTC.

The CDR3 here is CASSLGPFTYEQYF. The CDR3 DNA reads as TGTGCCAGCAGCTTGGGTCCATTTACCTACGAGCAGTACTTC. This chain joins TRBV11-2 and TRBJ2-7; D is unresolved. Trimming pared 3 bases from V and 2 bases from J, leaving 11 bases between. Germline-derived CDR1 and CDR2 are SGHAT and FQNNGV. The CDR3 contains 14 residues. Full variable domain (remainder filled in from reference TRBV11-2 and TRBJ2-7): EAGVAQSPRYKIIEKRQSVAFWCNPISGHATLYWYQQILGQGPKLLIQFQNNGVVDDSQLPKDRFSAERLKGVDSTLKIQPAKLEDSAVYLCASSLGPFTYEQYFGPGTRLTVT.

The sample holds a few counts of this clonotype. This CDR3 reads CASSLGARGADTQYF. The CDR3 nucleotides are TGTGCCAGCAGTTTAGGGGCAAGGGGTGCAGATACGCAGTATTTT. V gene TRBV12-3 or TRBV12-4 combines with J gene TRBJ2-3; tentative D call: TRBD1 (5 bases). Trimming stripped 1 base from V and 4 bases from J, with 12 bases between. CDR3 length: 15 amino acids.

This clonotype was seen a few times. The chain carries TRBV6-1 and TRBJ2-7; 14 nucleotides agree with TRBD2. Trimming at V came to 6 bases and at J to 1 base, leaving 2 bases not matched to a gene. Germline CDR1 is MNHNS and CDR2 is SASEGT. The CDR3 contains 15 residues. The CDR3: CASRGTSGRSYEQYF. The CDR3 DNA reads TGTGCCAGCAGGGGGACTAGCGGGAGATCCTACGAGCAGTACTTC.

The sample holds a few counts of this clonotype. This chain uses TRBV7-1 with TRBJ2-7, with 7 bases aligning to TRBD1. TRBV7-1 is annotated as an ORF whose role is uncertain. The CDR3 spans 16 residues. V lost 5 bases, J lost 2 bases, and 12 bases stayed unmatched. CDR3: CASSRLNRDRAYEQYF. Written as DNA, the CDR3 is TGTGCCAGCAGCCGCTTGAACCGGGACAGAGCCTACGAGCAGTACTTC.

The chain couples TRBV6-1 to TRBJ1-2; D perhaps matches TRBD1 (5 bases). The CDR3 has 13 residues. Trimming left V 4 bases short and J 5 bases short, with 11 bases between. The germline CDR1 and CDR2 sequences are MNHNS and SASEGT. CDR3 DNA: TGTGCCAGCAGTGGCGTCTGGGGGTATGGCTACACCTTC. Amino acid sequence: CASSGVWGYGYTF.

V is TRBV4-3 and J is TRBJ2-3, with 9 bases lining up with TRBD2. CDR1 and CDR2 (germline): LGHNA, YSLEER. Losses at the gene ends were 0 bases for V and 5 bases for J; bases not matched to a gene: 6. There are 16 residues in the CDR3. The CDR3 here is CASSQELAGALDTQYF. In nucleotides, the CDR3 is TGCGCCAGCAGCCAAGAACTAGCGGGTGCCTTAGATACGCAGTATTTT.

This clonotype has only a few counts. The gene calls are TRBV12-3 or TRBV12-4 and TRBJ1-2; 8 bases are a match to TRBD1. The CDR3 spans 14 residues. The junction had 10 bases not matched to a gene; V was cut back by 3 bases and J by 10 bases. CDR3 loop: CASSFLRQGQDYTF. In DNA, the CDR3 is TGTGCCAGCAGTTTTCTCCGACAGGGGCAAGACTACACCTTC.

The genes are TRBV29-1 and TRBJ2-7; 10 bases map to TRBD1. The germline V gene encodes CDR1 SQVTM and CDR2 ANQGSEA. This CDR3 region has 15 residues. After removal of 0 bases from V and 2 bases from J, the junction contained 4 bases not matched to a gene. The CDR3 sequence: CSVEDRQGATYEQYF. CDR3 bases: TGCAGCGTTGAAGATAGACAGGGGGCAACCTACGAGCAGTACTTC.

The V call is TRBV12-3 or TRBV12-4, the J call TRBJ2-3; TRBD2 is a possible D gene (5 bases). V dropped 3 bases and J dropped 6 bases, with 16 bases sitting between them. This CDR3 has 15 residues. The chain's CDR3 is CASSLSVSGGDTQYF. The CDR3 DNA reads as TGTGCCAGCAGTTTGAGCGTTTCGGGCGGGGATACGCAGTATTTT.

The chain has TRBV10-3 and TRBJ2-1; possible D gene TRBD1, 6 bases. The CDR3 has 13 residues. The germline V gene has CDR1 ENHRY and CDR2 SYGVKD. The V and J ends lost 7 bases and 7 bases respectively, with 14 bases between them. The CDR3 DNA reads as TGTGCCATCAACCCGGGACATCGGAATGAGCAGTTCTTC. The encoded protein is CAINPGHRNEQFF.

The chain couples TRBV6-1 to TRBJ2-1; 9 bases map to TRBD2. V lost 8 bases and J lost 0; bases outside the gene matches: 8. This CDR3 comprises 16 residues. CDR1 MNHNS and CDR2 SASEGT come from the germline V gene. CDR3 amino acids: CASGAGGPGSYNEQFF. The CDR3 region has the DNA TGTGCCAGCGGGGCGGGAGGGCCAGGCTCCTACAATGAGCAGTTCTTC.

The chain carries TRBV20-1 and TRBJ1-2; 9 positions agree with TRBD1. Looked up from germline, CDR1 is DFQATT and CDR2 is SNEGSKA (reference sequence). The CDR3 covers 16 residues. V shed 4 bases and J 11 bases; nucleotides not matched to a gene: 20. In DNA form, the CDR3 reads TGCAGTGCTATAAACAACCATAATCCGGGACAGGGAGGTTACACCTTC. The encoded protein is CSAINNHNPGQGGYTF.

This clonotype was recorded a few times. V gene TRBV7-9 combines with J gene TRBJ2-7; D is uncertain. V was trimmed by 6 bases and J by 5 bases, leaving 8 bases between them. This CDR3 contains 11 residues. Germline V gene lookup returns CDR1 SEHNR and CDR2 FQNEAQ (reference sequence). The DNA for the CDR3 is TGTGCCAGCAGGTCTATGGACGAGCAGTACTTC. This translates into CASRSMDEQYF.

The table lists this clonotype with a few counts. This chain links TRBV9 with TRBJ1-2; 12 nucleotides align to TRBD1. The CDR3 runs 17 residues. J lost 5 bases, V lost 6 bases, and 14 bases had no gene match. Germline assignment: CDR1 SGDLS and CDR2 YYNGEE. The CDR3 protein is CASTSQPGTGGEYGYTF. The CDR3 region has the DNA TGTGCCAGCACCTCCCAGCCCGGGACAGGGGGCGAGTATGGCTACACCTTC.

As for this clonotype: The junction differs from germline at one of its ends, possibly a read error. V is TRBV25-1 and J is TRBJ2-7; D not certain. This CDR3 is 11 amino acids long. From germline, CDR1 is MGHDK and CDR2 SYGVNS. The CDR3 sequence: CASTRSSELYF. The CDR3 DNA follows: TGTGCCAGCACTCGTTCAAGCGAGCTGTACTTC.

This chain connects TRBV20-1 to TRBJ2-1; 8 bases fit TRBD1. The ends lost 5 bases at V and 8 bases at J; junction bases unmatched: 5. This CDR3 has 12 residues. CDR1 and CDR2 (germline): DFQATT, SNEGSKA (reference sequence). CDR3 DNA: TGCAGTGCTCCCCAGGGGGCAGATGAGCAGTTCTTC. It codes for CSAPQGADEQFF.

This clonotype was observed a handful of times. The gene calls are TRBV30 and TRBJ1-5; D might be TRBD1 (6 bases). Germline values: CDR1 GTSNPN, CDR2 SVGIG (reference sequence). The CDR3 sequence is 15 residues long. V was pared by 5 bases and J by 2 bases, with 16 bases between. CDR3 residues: CAWEPTGWGNQPQHF. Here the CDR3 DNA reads TGTGCCTGGGAGCCGACAGGTTGGGGCAATCAGCCCCAGCATTTT.

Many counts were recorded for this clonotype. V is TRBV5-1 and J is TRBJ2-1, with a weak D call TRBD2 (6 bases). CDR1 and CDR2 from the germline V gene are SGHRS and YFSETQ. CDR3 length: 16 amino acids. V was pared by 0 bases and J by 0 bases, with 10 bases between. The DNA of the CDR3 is TGCGCCAGCAGCTTGGGCGGGACTGTCTCCTACAATGAGCAGTTCTTC. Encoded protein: CASSLGGTVSYNEQFF.

In DNA, the CDR3 is TGTGCCAGCCGGGAAGGACAAGGCTACACCTTC. Translation: CASREGQGYTF. The J gene is TRBJ1-2, the V gene TRBV18, with TRBD1 as a possible D gene (5 bases). Germline CDR1 KGHSH, CDR2 LQKENI. V was shortened by 8 bases and J by 8 bases, with 12 bases between the two germline ends. The CDR3 is 11 amino acids. The complete variable domain, with remaining parts taken from reference TRBV18 and TRBJ1-2, reads NAGVMQNPRHLVRRRGQEARLRCSPMKGHSHVYWYRQLPEEGLKFMVYLQKENIIDESGMPKERFSAEFPKEGPSILRIQQVVRGDSAAYFCASREGQGYTFGSGTRLTVV.